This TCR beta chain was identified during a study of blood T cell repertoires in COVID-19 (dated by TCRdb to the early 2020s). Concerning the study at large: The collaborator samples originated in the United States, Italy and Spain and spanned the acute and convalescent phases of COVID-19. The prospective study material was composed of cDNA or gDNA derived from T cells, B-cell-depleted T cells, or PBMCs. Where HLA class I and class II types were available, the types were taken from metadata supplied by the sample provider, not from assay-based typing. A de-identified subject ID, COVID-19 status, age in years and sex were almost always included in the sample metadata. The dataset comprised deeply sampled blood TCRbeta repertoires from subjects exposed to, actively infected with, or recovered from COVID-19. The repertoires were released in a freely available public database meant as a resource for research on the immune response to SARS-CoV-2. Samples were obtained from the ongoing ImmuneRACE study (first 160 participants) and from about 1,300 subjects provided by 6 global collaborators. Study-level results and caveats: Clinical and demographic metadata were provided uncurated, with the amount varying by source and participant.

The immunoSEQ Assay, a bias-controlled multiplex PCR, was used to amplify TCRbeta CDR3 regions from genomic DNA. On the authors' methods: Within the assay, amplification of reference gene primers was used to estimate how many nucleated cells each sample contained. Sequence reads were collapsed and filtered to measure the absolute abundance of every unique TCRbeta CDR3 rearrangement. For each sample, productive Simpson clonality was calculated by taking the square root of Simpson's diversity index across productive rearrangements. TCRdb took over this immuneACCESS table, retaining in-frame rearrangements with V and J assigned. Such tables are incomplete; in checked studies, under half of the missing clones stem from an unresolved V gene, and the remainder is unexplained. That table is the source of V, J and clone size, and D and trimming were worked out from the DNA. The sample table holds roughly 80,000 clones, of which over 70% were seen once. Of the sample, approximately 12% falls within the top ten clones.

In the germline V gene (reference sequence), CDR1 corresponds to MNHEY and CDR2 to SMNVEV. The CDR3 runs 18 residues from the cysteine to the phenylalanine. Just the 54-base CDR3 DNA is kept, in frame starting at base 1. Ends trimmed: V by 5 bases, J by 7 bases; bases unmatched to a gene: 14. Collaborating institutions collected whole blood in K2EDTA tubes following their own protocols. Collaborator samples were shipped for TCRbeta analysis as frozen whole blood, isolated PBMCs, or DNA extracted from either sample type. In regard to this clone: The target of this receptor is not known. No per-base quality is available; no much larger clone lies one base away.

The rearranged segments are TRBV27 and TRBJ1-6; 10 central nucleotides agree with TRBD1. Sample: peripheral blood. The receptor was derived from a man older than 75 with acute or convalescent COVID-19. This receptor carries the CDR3 CASSNGPGQGRMNSPLHF. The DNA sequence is TGTGCCAGCAGTAATGGACCGGGACAGGGGAGGATGAATTCACCCCTCCACTTT.